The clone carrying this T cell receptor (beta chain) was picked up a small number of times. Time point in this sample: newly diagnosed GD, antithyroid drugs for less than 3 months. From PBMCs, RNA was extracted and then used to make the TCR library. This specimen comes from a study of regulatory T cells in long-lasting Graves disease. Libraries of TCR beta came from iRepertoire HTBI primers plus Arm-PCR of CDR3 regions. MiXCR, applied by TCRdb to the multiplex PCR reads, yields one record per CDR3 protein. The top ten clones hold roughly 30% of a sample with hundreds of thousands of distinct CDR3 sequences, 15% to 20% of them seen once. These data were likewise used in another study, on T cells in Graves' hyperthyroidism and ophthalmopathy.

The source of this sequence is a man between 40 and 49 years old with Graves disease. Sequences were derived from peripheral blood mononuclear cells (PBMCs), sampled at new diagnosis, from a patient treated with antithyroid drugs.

In DNA, the CDR3 is TGCAGTGCTAGAGACATCAATGAAAAACTGTTTTTT. This translates into CSARDINEKLFF. The chain employs TRBV20-1 and TRBJ1-4, with D hard to call. CDR1 and CDR2 (germline): DFQATT, SNEGSKA (reference sequence). The CDR3 has 12 residues. V lost 0 bases and J lost 5, with 4 bases in between.